The next 7 T cell receptor beta chains were all read from a single sample in a study of cytomegalovirus exposure and HLA in healthy donors. It was with 60 Vbeta and 13 Jbeta primers that the PCR ran. The repertoire was sequenced with immunoSEQ multiplex PCR; TCRdb's copy has only in-frame clones and lacks some. Among under 200,000 clones listed, around 83% were seen once. Sequenced: PBMCs. Every receptor here comes from a man aged 25-45 years in good health and CMV-seropositive.

The V and J genes are TRBV27 and TRBJ2-2, with TRBD1 as a possible D gene (6 bases). V gave up 6 bases and J gave up 1 base, with 9 bases separating them. The CDR3 has 14 amino acids. Germline V gene data show CDR1 as MNHEY and CDR2 as SMNVEV (reference sequence). The CDR3 reads CASRWGQNTGELFF. The CDR3 DNA sequence: TGTGCCAGCAGATGGGGGCAGAACACCGGGGAGCTGTTTTTT.

The gene calls are TRBV7-9 and TRBJ2-3, with TRBD2 matching 8 bases. CDR1 SEHNR and CDR2 FQNEAQ come from the germline V gene (reference sequence). V lost 5 bases and J lost 2; bases outside the gene matches: 6. The CDR3 totals 15 residues. CDR3 amino acids: CASSPRGDPTDTQYF. CDR3 bases: TGTGCCAGCAGCCCGCGGGGGGACCCCACAGATACGCAGTATTTT.

The table lists this clone with a few counts. This rearrangement joins TRBV6-5 to TRBJ1-4; the D gene is possibly TRBD1 (6 bases). V was cut by 6 bases and J by 2 bases, with 13 bases left in between. CDR3 size: 15 residues. Germline V CDR1 and CDR2: MNHEY, SVGAGI. This CDR3 reads CASSTDRSTNEKLFF. The CDR3 DNA sequence: TGTGCCAGCAGCACTGACAGGTCGACTAATGAAAAACTGTTTTTT.

The chain carries TRBV21-1 and TRBJ1-5; the table calls TRBD1, which could not be checked here. TRBV21-1 is classified as a pseudogene. This CDR3 comprises 14 residues. CDR3 coding DNA: TGTGCCAGCAGCGGACAGCGGAGCAATCAGCCCCAGCATTTT. Translating it yields CASSGQRSNQPQHF.

The chain has TRBV18 and TRBJ2-2; TRBD2 matches 9 bases. The junction had 8 bases not matched to a gene; V was cut back by 2 bases and J by 4 bases. This CDR3 comprises 17 residues. Germline CDR1 KGHSH, CDR2 LQKENI. CDR3 amino acids: CASSPAASGRITGELFF. CDR3 bases: TGTGCCAGCTCACCAGCCGCGAGCGGGAGGATCACCGGGGAGCTGTTTTTT.

A few counts support this clone. The V and J genes are TRBV5-4 and TRBJ2-3; 7 bases align to TRBD2. The CDR3 loop spans 14 amino acids. From germline, CDR1 is SGHNT and CDR2 YYREEE (reference sequence). V was pared by 5 bases and J by 2 bases, with 5 bases of the junction left unmatched. The DNA for the CDR3 is TGTGCCAGCAGAGGGCGGGGGACCACAGATACGCAGTATTTT. Protein product: CASRGRGTTDTQYF.

The chain is built from TRBV4-1 and TRBJ2-7; tentative D call: TRBD2 (6 bases). The CDR3 has 14 residues. The V end lost 4 bases, the J end lost 3 bases, and 13 bases lay between the germline ends. The germline CDR1 and CDR2 sequences are MGHRA and YSYEKL. CDR3 nucleotides: TGCGCCAGCAGCCCCGGGACTTCCCACTACGAGCAGTACTTC. This codes for CASSPGTSHYEQYF.